One and the same sample provided the 19 T cell receptor beta chains below, sequenced in a study of blood T cell repertoires in COVID-19. The repertoire was sequenced with immunoSEQ multiplex PCR; TCRdb's copy has only in-frame clones and lacks some. The sample records under 350,000 clones, around 88% being singletons. The sample taken for sequencing was peripheral blood. These receptors all stem from a man aged 40-49 years with acute or convalescent COVID-19.

In this sample, this clone turned up a few times. The gene calls are TRBV3-1 (or the pseudogene TRBV3-2) and TRBJ1-2, with D uncertain. V lost 1 base and J 7 bases, leaving 16 bases between the germline ends. The germline V gene has CDR1 LGHDT and CDR2 YNNKEL (reference sequence). CDR3 size: 15 residues. The DNA for the CDR3 is TGTGCCAGCAGCCAAGGGGCTGTGATTGAGGGTGGCTACACCTTC. Protein product: CASSQGAVIEGGYTF.

This sequence joins TRBV6-6 and TRBJ1-5; 7 bases match TRBD1. Trimming at V came to 5 bases and at J to 5 bases, leaving 3 bases not matched to a gene. Germline CDR1 is MNHNY and CDR2 is SVGAGI (reference sequence). The CDR3 has 13 amino acids. The CDR3 sequence: CASSNTGDQPQHF. For the CDR3, the DNA is TGTGCCAGCAGTAACACAGGGGATCAGCCCCAGCATTTT.

The V gene is TRBV5-5, the J gene TRBJ1-1; 7 positions agree with TRBD1. Germline CDR1 is SGHKS and CDR2 is YYEKEE (reference sequence). Germline trimming cut 2 bases from V and 1 base from J; bases unmatched to any gene: 5. CDR3 length: 15 residues. The CDR3 nucleotides are TGTGCCAGCAGCTTCACGGGACAGACGAACACTGAAGCTTTCTTT. Its protein is CASSFTGQTNTEAFF.

This clone came up a few times. The chain links TRBV3-1 (or the pseudogene TRBV3-2) to TRBJ2-2; a weak D match, TRBD2 (7 bases). The CDR3 contains 15 residues. V lost 6 bases and J lost 2, with 13 bases in between. Looked up from germline, CDR1 is LGHDT and CDR2 is YNNKEL (reference sequence). CDR3 residues: CASSLGGLNTGELFF. The CDR3 nucleotides read TGTGCCAGCAGTCTCGGGGGGCTCAACACCGGGGAGCTGTTTTTT.

The rearrangement uses TRBV6-6 and TRBJ2-5, with 11 bases fitting TRBD2. The CDR3 extends over 18 amino acids. Per germline, CDR1 MNHNY and CDR2 SVGAGI (reference sequence). The ends lost 5 bases at V and 5 bases at J; junction bases unmatched: 16. CDR3 coding DNA: TGTGCCAGCAGTCATCTAGCGGGGGGCCTTCTTTGGATGGAGACCCAGTACTTC. Translation gives CASSHLAGGLLWMETQYF.

The chain combines TRBV7-9 with TRBJ1-4; D perhaps matches TRBD1 (5 bases). The CDR3 has 14 residues. Germline CDR1 SEHNR, CDR2 FQNEAQ (reference sequence). Trimming removed 5 bases from V and 7 bases from J, with 14 bases in between. In DNA form, the CDR3 reads TGTGCCAGCAGCAGAGACGTTCAGGGTGAAAAACTGTTTTTT. Translating it yields CASSRDVQGEKLFF.

The chain links TRBV30 to TRBJ2-7, with a possible D match to TRBD1 (5 bases). Germline V gene sequence: CDR1 GTSNPN, CDR2 SVGIG (reference sequence). The CDR3 has 12 amino acids. Deletions cut 1 base from V and 5 bases from J, with 9 bases between. The CDR3 sequence: CAWSATGNEQYF. CDR3 DNA: TGTGCCTGGAGTGCTACAGGAAACGAGCAGTACTTC.

V usage is TRBV5-1 and J usage is TRBJ2-7, with D tentatively TRBD2 (6 bases). Germline CDR1 and CDR2: SGHRS and YFSETQ. There are 15 residues in the CDR3. V was clipped by 2 bases and J by 2 bases, with 14 bases between them. This chain's CDR3 is CASSFTSTVPYEQYF. The CDR3 bases are TGCGCCAGCAGCTTCACTAGCACGGTTCCCTACGAGCAGTACTTC.

This clone occurred a few times. J is TRBJ1-1 and V is TRBV29-1; the match to TRBD1 covers 10 bases. Trimming cost V 7 bases and J 0 bases; bases outside gene matches: 2. The germline V gene encodes CDR1 SQVTM and CDR2 ANQGSEA. The CDR3 covers 13 residues. In nucleotides, the CDR3 is TGCAGCGGGGGACAGGGGTTGAACACTGAAGCTTTCTTT. Its translation: CSGGQGLNTEAFF.

This chain links TRBV5-1 with TRBJ1-2; 7 nucleotides agree with TRBD1. There are 13 residues in the CDR3. Losses at the gene ends were 5 bases for V and 8 bases for J; bases not matched to a gene: 9. Germline V gene data show CDR1 as SGHRS and CDR2 as YFSETQ. CDR3 in amino acids: CASRTDRDWGYTF. The CDR3 bases are TGCGCCAGCAGAACCGACAGGGATTGGGGCTACACCTTC.

This chain joins TRBV19 and TRBJ1-1; D is possibly TRBD1 (6 bases). CDR1 is LNHDA, CDR2 SQIVND, per germline (reference sequence). Trimming took 5 bases from V and 3 from J, leaving 10 bases between them. This CDR3 is 13 amino acids long. The CDR3 loop reads CASSRGGDTEAFF. DNA of the CDR3: TGTGCCAGTAGTCGAGGGGGGGACACTGAAGCTTTCTTT.

This chain joins TRBV28 and TRBJ1-3; D call uncertain. Trimming took off 2 bases at V and 1 base at J, with 9 bases between the two ends. Looked up from germline, CDR1 is MDHEN and CDR2 is SYDVKM. The CDR3 runs 15 residues. The CDR3: CASSLRAGSGNTIYF. CDR3 coding DNA: TGTGCCAGCAGTTTAAGGGCGGGGTCTGGAAACACCATATATTTT.

The V gene is TRBV5-1, the J gene TRBJ2-3; D may be TRBD2 (6 bases). This CDR3 has 15 amino acids. Germline V lookup: CDR1 SGHRS, CDR2 YFSETQ. Trimming stripped 4 bases from V and 0 bases from J, with 12 bases between. CDR3 DNA: TGCGCCAGCAGCAATGGCGGGGTGAGCACAGATACGCAGTATTTT. As protein: CASSNGGVSTDTQYF.

The chain links TRBV6-5 to TRBJ1-1; no clear D gene. V lost 4 bases and J lost 1, with 7 bases in between. The length of the CDR3 is 13 residues. The germline V gene encodes CDR1 MNHEY and CDR2 SVGAGI. CDR3 coding DNA: TGTGCCAGCAGTTCTGAGGCGAACACTGAAGCTTTCTTT. Protein: CASSSEANTEAFF.

Of note for this clone: This specimen includes other DNA sequences encoding the same CDR3. The V call is TRBV6-5, the J call TRBJ1-1; no firm D call. The CDR3 runs to 14 residues. Deletions cut 0 bases from V and 2 bases from J, with 7 bases between. Germline values: CDR1 MNHEY, CDR2 SVGAGI. CDR3: CASSYSAVNTEAFF. The DNA for the CDR3 is TGTGCCAGCAGTTACTCGGCGGTAAACACTGAAGCTTTCTTT.

The chain is built from TRBV28 and TRBJ1-6; D is undetermined. CDR1 and CDR2 from the germline V gene are MDHEN and SYDVKM. This CDR3 is 14 amino acids long. V was trimmed by 2 bases and J by 12 bases, leaving 14 bases between them. The CDR3 loop is CASSLKLLGGPLHF. The CDR3, as DNA: TGTGCCAGCAGTTTAAAGCTACTAGGAGGACCCCTCCACTTT.

The gene calls are TRBV15 and TRBJ2-3, with 10 bases aligning to TRBD2. The ends lost 3 bases at V and 4 bases at J; junction bases unmatched: 10. The CDR3 loop spans 17 amino acids. CDR1 and CDR2 (germline): LNHNV, YYDKDF (reference sequence). As DNA, the CDR3 is TGTGCCACCAGCAGTCCGGGACTAGCGTACCTCGCAGATACGCAGTATTTT. It translates to CATSSPGLAYLADTQYF.

This chain uses TRBV10-3 with TRBJ1-2; tentative D call: TRBD1 (5 bases). Germline lookup yields CDR1 ENHRY and CDR2 SYGVKD. Trimming removed 2 bases from V and 4 bases from J, with 11 bases in between. The CDR3 sequence is 14 residues long. In DNA, the CDR3 is TGTGCCATCAGTGAGACTCGGCAGGGCTATGGCTACACCTTC. As protein: CAISETRQGYGYTF.

The chain employs TRBV7-2 and TRBJ1-3, with 8 bases lining up with TRBD1. V trimming: 3 bases; J trimming: 0 bases; junction bases outside the gene matches: 10. Looked up from germline, CDR1 is SGHTA and CDR2 is FQGNSA. This CDR3 is 18 amino acids long. CDR3 nucleotide sequence: TGTGCCAGCAGCTTCCGGGACAGGTATTCAATCTCTGGAAACACCATATATTTT. As protein: CASSFRDRYSISGNTIYF.